Given below is one T cell receptor (beta chain) in context. Its specificity is unknown. CD4+ lymphocytes from four to six patients underwent sorting into CD25+CD127- populations. Researchers gathered lesional scalp punch biopsies and peripheral blood from patients with alopecia areata. The data stem from a study of CD8+ T cells in alopecia areata. The germline V gene has CDR1 MNHEY and CDR2 SMNVEV (reference sequence). There are 14 residues in the CDR3. The V gene end was trimmed by 6 bases and the J gene end by 4 bases; junction bases not matched to a gene: 5. Extracted RNA was reverse transcribed, and the resulting cDNA served as sequencing template. Repertoires were generated with immunoSEQ multiplex PCR, while TCRdb's copy carries only in-frame clones and drops some. There are about 14,000 clones in the sample; roughly 61% occur only once, and about 4% lies in the top ten. Regarding the study as a whole: TCRs were shared less clearly across patients than in mice, possibly for HLA-related reasons. Especially in alopecia totalis/universalis, lesional scalp showed greater clonality than normal scalp did.

The receptor was derived from a human donor with alopecia areata. The chain carries TRBV27 and TRBJ2-7; 11 positions match TRBD1. The sequencing input was CD4+ Tregs sorted from blood. The CDR3: CASSGGTGGYEQYF. The DNA for the CDR3 is TGTGCCAGCAGCGGGGGGACAGGGGGGTACGAGCAGTACTTC.